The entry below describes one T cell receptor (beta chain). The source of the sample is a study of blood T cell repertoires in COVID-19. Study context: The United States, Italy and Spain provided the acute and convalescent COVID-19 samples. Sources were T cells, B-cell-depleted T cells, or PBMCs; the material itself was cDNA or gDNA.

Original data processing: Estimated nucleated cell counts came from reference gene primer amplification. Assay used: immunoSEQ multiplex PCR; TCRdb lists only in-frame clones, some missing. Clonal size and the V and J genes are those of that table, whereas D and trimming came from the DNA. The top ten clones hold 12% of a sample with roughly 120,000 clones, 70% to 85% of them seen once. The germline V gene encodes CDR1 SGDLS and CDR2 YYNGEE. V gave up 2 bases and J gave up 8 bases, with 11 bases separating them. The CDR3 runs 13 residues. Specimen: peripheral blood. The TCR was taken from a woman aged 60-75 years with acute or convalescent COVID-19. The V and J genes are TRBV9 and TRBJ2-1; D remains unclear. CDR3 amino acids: CASSVAGLDEQFF. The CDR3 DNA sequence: TGTGCCAGCAGCGTGGCAGGTTTGGATGAGCAGTTCTTC. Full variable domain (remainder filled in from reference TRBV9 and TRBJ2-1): DSGVTQTPKHLITATGQRVTLRCSPRSGDLSVYWYQQSLDQGLQFLIQYYNGEERAKGNILERFSAQQFPDLHSELNLSSLELGDSALYFCASSVAGLDEQFFGPGTRLTVL.